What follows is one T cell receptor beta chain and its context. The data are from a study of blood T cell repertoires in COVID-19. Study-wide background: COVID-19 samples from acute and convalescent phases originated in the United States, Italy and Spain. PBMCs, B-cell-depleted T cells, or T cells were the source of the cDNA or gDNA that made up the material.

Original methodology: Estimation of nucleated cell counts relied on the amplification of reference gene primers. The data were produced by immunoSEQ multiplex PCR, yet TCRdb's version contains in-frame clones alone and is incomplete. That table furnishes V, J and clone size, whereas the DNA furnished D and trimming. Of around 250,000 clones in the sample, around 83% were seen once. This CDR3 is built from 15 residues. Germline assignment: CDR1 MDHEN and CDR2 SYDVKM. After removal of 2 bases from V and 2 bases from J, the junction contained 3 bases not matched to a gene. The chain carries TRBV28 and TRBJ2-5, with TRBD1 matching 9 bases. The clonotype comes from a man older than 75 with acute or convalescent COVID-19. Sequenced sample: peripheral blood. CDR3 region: CASSLAGQGQETQYF. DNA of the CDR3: TGTGCCAGCAGTTTAGCGGGACAGGGACAAGAGACCCAGTACTTC.